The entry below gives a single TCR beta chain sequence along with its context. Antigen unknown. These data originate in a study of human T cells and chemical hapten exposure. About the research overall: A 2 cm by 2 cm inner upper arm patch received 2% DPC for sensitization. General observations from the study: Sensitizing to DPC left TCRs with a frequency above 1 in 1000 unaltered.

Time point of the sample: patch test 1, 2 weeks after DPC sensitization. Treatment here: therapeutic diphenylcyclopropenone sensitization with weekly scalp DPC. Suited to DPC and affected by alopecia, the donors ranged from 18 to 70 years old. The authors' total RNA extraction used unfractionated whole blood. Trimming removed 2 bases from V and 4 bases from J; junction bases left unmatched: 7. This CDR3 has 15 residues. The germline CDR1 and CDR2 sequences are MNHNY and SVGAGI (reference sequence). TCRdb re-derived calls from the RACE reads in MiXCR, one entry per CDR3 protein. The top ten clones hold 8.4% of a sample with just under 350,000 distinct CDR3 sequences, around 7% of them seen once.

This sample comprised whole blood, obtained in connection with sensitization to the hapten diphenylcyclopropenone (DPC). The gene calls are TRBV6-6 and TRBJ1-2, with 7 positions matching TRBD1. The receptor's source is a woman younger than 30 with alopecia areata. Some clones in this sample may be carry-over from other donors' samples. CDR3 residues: CASSYPAGGFYGYTF. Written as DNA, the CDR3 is TGTGCCAGCAGTTACCCTGCAGGGGGTTTCTATGGCTACACCTTC.